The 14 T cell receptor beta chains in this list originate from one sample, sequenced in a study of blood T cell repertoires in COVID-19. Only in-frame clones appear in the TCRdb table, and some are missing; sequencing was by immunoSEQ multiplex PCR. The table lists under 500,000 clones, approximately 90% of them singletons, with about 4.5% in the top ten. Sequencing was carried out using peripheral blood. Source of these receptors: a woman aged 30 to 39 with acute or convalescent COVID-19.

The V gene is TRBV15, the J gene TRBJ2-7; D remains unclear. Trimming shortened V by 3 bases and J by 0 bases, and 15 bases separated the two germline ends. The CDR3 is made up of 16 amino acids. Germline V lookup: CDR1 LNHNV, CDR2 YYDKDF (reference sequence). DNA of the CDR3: TGTGCCACCAGCAGGCGCGGTAAAGATGTCTCCTACGAGCAGTACTTC. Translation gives CATSRRGKDVSYEQYF.

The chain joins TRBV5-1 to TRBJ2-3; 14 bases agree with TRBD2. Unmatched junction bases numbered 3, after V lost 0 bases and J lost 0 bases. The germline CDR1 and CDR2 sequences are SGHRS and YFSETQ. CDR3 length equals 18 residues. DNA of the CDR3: TGCGCCAGCAGCTTGGGGACTAGCGGGGGGCGGAGCACAGATACGCAGTATTTT. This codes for CASSLGTSGGRSTDTQYF.

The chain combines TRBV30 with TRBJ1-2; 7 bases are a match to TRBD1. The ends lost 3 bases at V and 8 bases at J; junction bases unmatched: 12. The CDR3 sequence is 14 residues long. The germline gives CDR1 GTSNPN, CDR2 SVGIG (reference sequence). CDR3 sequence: CAWSPSTGAGGYTF. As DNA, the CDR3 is TGTGCCTGGAGCCCTAGTACAGGGGCTGGGGGCTACACCTTC.

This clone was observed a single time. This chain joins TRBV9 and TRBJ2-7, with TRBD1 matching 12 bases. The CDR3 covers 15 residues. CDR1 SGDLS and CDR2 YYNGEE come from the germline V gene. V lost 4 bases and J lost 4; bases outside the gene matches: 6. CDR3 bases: TGTGCCAGCAGCCCTGGGACAGGGGGCGAGTACGAGCAGTACTTC. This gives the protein CASSPGTGGEYEQYF.

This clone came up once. CDR3 sequence: CSVEEAGAGELFF. The CDR3 DNA is TGCAGCGTTGAAGAGGCCGGGGCCGGGGAGCTGTTTTTT. The chain is built from TRBV29-1 and TRBJ2-2; weak D call: TRBD2 (5 bases). The V gene's germline CDR1 is SQVTM and CDR2 ANQGSEA. The CDR3 runs 13 residues. V was cut by 0 bases and J by 6 bases, with 8 bases left in between.

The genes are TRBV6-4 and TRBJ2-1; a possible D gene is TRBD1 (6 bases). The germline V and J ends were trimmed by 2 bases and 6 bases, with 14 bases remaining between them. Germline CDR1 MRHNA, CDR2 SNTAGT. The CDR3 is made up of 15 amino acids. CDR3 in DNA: TGTGCCAGCAGTGACCCTCAGGGGACGGGCAATGAGCAGTTCTTC. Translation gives CASSDPQGTGNEQFF.

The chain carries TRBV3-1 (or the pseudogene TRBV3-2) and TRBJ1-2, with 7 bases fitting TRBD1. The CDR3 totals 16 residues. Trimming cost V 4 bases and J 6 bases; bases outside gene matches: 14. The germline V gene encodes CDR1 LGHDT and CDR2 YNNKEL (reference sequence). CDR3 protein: CASSLTGTATYNGYTF. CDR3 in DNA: TGTGCCAGCAGCCTCACCGGGACAGCGACCTATAATGGCTACACCTTC.

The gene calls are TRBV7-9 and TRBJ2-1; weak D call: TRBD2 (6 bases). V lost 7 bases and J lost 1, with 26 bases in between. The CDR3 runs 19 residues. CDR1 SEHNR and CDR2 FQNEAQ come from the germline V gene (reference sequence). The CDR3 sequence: CASTDGVGGVRDSYNEQFF. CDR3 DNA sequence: TGTGCCAGCACTGACGGGGTTGGAGGGGTGAGGGATTCCTACAATGAGCAGTTCTTC. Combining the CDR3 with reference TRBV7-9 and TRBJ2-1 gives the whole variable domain DTGVSQNPRHKITKRGQNVTFRCDPISEHNRLYWYRQTLGQGPEFLTYFQNEAQLEKSRLLSDRFSAERPKGSFSTLEIQRTEQGDSAMYLCASTDGVGGVRDSYNEQFFGPGTRLTVL.

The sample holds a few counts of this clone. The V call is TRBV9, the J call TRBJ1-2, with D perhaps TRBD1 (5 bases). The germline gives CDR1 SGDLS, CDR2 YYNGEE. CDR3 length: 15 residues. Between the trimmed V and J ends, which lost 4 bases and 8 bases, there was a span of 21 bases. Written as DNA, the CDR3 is TGTGCCAGCAGCCCGGGGACTCGAGGAGGAGACGGCTACACCTTC. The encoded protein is CASSPGTRGGDGYTF. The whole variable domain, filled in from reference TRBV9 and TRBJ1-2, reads DSGVTQTPKHLITATGQRVTLRCSPRSGDLSVYWYQQSLDQGLQFLIQYYNGEERAKGNILERFSAQQFPDLHSELNLSSLELGDSALYFCASSPGTRGGDGYTFGSGTRLTVV.

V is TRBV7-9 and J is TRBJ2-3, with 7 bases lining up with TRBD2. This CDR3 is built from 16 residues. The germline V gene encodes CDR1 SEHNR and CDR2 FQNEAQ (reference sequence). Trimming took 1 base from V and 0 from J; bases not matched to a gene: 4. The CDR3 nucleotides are TGTGCCAGCAGCTTAGTCGGGGGGATTAGCACAGATACGCAGTATTTT. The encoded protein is CASSLVGGISTDTQYF.

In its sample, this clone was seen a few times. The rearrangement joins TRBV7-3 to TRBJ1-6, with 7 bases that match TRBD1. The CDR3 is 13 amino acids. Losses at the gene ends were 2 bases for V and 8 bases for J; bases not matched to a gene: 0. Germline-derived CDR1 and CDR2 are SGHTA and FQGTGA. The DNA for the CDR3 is TGTGCCAGCAGCTTAGACAGGGATTCACCCCTCCACTTT. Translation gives CASSLDRDSPLHF.

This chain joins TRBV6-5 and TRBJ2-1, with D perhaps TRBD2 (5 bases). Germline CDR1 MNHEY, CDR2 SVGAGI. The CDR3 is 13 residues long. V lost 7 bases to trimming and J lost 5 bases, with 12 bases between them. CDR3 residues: CASTVEADNEQFF. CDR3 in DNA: TGTGCCAGCACTGTCGAAGCGGACAATGAGCAGTTCTTC.

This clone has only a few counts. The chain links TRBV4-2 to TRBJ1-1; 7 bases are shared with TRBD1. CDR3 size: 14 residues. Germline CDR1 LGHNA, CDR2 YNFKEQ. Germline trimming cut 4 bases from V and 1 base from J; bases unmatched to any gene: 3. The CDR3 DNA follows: TGTGCCAGCAGCCTGGGACAGAGGAACACTGAAGCTTTCTTT. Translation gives CASSLGQRNTEAFF.

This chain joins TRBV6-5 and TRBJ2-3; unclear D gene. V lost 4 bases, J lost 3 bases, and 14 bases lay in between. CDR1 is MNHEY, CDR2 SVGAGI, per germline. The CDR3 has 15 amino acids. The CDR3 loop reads CASSSAPGRTDTQYF. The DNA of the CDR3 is TGTGCCAGCAGTTCCGCTCCTGGTAGAACAGATACGCAGTATTTT.